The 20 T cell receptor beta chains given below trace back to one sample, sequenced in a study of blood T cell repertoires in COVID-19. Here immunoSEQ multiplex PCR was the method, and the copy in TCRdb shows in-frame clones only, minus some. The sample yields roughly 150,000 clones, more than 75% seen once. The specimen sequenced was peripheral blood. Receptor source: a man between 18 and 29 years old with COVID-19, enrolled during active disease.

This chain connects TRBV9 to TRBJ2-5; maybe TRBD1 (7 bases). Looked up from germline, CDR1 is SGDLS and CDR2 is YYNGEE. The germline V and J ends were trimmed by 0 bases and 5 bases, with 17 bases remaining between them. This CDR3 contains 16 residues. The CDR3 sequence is CASSVEGGGGIETQYF. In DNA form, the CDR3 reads TGTGCCAGCAGCGTAGAGGGAGGAGGGGGCATCGAGACCCAGTACTTC.

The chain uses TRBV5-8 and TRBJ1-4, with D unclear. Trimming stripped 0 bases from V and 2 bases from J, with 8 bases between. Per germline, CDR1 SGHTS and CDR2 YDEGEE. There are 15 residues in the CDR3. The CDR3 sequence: CASSLGWRTNEKLFF. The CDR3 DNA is TGTGCCAGCAGCTTGGGCTGGCGGACTAATGAAAAACTGTTTTTT.

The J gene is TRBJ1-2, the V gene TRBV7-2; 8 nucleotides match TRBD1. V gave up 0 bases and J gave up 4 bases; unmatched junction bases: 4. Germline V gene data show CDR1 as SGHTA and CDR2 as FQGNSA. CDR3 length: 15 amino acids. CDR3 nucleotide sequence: TGTGCCAGCAGCTTAGCCCGGACAGGGAGCTATGGCTACACCTTC. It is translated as CASSLARTGSYGYTF.

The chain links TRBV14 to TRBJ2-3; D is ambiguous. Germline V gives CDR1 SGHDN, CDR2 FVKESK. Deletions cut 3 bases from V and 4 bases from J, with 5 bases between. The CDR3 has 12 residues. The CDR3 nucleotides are TGTGCCAGCAGCCAGGGCCCAGATACGCAGTATTTT. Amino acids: CASSQGPDTQYF.

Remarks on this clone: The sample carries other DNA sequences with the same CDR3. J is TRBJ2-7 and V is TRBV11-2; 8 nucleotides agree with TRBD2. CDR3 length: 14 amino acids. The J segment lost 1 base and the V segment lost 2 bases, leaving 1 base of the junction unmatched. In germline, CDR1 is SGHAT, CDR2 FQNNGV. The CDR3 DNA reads TGTGCCAGCAGCTTAACTAGCGGATCCTACGAGCAGTACTTC. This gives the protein CASSLTSGSYEQYF.

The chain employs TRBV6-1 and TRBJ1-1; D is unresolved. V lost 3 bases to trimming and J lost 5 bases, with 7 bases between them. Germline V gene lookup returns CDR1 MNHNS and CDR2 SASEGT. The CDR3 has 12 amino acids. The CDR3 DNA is TGTGCCAGCAGTGAGCTGGAGACTGAAGCTTTCTTT. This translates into CASSELETEAFF.

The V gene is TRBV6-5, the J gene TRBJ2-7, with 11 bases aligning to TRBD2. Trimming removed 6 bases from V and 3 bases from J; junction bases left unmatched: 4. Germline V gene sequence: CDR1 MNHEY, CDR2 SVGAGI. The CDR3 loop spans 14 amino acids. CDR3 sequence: CASRTGTSGYEQYF. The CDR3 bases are TGTGCCAGCAGGACCGGGACTAGCGGCTACGAGCAGTACTTC.

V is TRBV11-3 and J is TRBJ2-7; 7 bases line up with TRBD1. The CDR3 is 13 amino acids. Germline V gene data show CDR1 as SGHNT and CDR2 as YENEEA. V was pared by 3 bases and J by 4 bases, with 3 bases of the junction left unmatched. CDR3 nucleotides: TGTGCCAGCAGCTTGGCGACAGGGTACGAGCAGTACTTC. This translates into CASSLATGYEQYF.

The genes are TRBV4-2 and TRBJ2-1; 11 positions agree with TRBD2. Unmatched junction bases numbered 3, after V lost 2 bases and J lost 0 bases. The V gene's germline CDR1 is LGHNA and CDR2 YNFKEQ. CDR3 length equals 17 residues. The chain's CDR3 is CASSQRLAGSSYNEQFF. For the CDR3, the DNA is TGTGCCAGCAGCCAAAGACTAGCGGGAAGCTCCTACAATGAGCAGTTCTTC.

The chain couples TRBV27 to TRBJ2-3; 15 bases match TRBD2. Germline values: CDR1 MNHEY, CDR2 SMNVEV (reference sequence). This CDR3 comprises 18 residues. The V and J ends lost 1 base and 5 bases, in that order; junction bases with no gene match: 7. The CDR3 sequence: CASSLWTSGRAPRDTQYF. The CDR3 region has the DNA TGTGCCAGCAGTTTATGGACTAGCGGGAGGGCCCCACGAGATACGCAGTATTTT.

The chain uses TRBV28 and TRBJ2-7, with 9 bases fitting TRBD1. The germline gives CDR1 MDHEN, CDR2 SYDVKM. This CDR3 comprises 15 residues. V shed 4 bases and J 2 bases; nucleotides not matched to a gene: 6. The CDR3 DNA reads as TGTGCCAGCAGTTCGGGACAGGGAATCCCCTACGAGCAGTACTTC. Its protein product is CASSSGQGIPYEQYF.

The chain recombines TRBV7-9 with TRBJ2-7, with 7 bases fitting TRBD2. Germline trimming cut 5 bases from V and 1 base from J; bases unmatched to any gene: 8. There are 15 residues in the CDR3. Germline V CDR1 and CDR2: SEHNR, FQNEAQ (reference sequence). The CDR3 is CASSESRGWSYEQYF. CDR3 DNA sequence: TGTGCCAGCAGCGAGTCGCGGGGGTGGTCCTACGAGCAGTACTTC.

CDR3 sequence reads: CASSPLVFTGELFF. The CDR3 DNA sequence: TGTGCCAGCAGCCCCTTAGTTTTCACCGGGGAGCTGTTTTTT. This chain links TRBV3-1 (or the pseudogene TRBV3-2) with TRBJ2-2, with unresolved D. The CDR3 length is 14 residues. CDR1 and CDR2 (germline): LGHDT, YNNKEL (reference sequence). V was shortened by 4 bases and J by 4 bases, with 10 bases between the two germline ends.

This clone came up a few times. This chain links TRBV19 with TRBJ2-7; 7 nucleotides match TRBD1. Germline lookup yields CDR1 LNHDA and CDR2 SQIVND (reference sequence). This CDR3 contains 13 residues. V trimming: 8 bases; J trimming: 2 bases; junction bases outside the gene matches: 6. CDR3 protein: CASSLGQTYEQYF. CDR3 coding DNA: TGTGCCAGTTCGCTGGGACAGACCTACGAGCAGTACTTC.

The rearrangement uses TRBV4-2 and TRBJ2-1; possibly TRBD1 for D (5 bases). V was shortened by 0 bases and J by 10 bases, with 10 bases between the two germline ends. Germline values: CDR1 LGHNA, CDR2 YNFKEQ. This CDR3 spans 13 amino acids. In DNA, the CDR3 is TGTGCCAGCAGCCAAGACCAGGGCCGGGAGCAGTTCTTC. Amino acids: CASSQDQGREQFF.

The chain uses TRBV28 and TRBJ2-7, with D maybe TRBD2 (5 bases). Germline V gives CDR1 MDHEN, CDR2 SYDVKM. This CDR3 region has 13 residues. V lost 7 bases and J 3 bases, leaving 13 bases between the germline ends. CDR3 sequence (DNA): TGTGCCAGCACCCGAGGGCTAAACTACGAGCAGTACTTC. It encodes CASTRGLNYEQYF.

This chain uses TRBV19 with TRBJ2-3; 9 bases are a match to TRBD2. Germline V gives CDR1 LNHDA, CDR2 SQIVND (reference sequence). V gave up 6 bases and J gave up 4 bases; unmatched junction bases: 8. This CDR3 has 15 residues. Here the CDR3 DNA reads TGTGCCAGTAGCCGTAGCGGGAGCCAGGCAGATACGCAGTATTTT. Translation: CASSRSGSQADTQYF.

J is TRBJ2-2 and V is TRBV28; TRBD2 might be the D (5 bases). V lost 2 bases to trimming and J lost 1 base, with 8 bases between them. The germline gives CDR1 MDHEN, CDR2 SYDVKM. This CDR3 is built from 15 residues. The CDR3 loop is CASSLGGLNTGELFF. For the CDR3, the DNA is TGTGCCAGCAGTTTAGGCGGGCTGAACACCGGGGAGCTGTTTTTT.

CDR3 sequence: CASSYSAASYEQYF. CDR3 DNA sequence: TGTGCCAGCAGTTACTCAGCGGCATCCTACGAGCAGTACTTC. J is TRBJ2-7 and V is TRBV6-2 or TRBV6-3; a weak D match, TRBD2 (5 bases). The germline V gene has CDR1 MNHEY and CDR2 SVGEGT. The V end lost 0 bases, the J end lost 1 base, and 7 bases lay between the germline ends. The CDR3 runs to 14 residues.

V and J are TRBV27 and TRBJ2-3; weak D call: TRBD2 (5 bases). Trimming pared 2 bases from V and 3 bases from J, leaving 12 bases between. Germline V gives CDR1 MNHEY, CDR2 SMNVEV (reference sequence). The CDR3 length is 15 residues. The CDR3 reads CASSLEGKKTDTQYF. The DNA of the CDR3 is TGTGCCAGCAGTTTAGAGGGAAAGAAAACAGATACGCAGTATTTT.